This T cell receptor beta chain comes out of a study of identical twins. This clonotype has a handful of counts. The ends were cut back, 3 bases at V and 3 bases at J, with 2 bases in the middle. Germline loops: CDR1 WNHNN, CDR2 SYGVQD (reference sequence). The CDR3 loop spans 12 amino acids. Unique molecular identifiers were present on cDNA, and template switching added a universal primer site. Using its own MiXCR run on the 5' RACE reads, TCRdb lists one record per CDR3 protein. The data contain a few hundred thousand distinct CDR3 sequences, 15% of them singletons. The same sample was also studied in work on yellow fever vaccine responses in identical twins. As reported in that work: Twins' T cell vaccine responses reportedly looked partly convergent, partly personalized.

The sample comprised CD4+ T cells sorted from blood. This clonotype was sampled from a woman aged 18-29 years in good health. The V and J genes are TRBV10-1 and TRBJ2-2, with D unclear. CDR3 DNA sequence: TGCGCCAGCAGTGATTACACCGGGGAGCTGTTTTTT. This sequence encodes CASSDYTGELFF.